This T cell receptor beta chain was sequenced in a study of identical twins. Looked up from germline, CDR1 is DFQATT and CDR2 is SNEGSKA (reference sequence). The CDR3 runs 15 residues. V lost 1 base and J 1 base, leaving 12 bases between the germline ends. TCRdb ran MiXCR on the 5' RACE reads and lists one entry per CDR3 protein. This repertoire shows 1.5 million to 2 million distinct CDR3 sequences, around 33% found once; its top ten account for about 0.25%. Study conclusions and caveats: It was cross-sectional statistical analysis, not following the same donors, that the conclusions relied on.

Comments on this clonotype: Its cognate antigen is unknown.

This receptor was taken from a newborn girl in good health. The sequencing input was cord blood. The chain combines TRBV20-1 with TRBJ2-3; D is possibly TRBD2 (6 bases). Here the CDR3 reads CSARARRGGTDTQYF. The DNA of the CDR3 is TGCAGTGCTAGAGCGCGGCGGGGAGGCACAGATACGCAGTATTTT.